Included here is one T cell receptor beta chain sequence, with context. V lost 6 bases to trimming and J lost 5 bases; unmatched junction nucleotides: 6. The CDR3 runs to 14 residues. Germline V gene sequence: CDR1 MRHNA, CDR2 SNTAGT. These data belong to a study of cytotoxic CD8 clonotypes in ibrutinib-treated CLL. The data were produced by immunoSEQ multiplex PCR, yet TCRdb's version contains in-frame clones alone and is incomplete. The profile shows about 160,000 clones, approximately 84% of them singletons. The sample here was PBMCs, taken after 24 months of ibrutinib treatment. V is TRBV6-4 and J is TRBJ2-3; 9 nucleotides line up with TRBD2. This TCR came from a human donor with chronic lymphocytic leukemia. CDR3 coding DNA: TGTGCCAGCAGCTTAGCGGGAGTAAGAGATACGCAGTATTTT. Translated: CASSLAGVRDTQYF.